This T cell receptor (beta chain) comes out of a study of molecular identifiers for immune sequencing clone quantification. This clonotype was found a few times. J lost 2 bases, V lost 5 bases, and 16 bases had no gene match. Germline assignment: CDR1 SGHDT and CDR2 YYEEEE. The CDR3 is 18 amino acids. Preparation of the bulk TCR libraries relied on previously described methods and listed TCR primers. TCRdb reprocessed the PCR reads with MiXCR, giving one entry per CDR3 protein. The sample lists roughly 630,000 distinct CDR3 sequences, about 25% seen once, with around 0.78% in the top ten. The chain links TRBV5-6 to TRBJ2-7, with TRBD2 matching 10 bases. The receptor was derived from a human donor in good health. Some libraries in this study had Jurkat cell RNA spiked in. The source material was naive CD8+ T cells from blood, with Jurkat cell RNA spiked in. Subset: FACS-sorted CD8+CD4-CCR7+CD45RA+ naive T cells. The CDR3 DNA reads TGTGCCAGCAGAGCTCGACGGGCTAGCGGGAGCCCAGCCTACGAGCAGTACTTC. Amino acid sequence: CASRARRASGSPAYEQYF.